This T cell receptor (beta chain) derives from a study of CD8 T cells in Susac syndrome. CD8+ and CD4+ T cells circulating in blood were sequenced for TCR beta. The multiple sclerosis controls comprised treatment-naive patients whose relapsing-remitting disease was stable or active. The TEMRA cells underwent FACS enrichment, while the CD8+ and CD4+ T cells underwent negative isolation. After extraction with the RNeasy kit, about 0.5 to 1 ug of the RNA was reverse transcribed using random hexamers. The TCR beta CDR3 was amplified by immunoSEQ multiplex PCR across 54 Vbeta, 13 Jbeta. MiXCR, applied by TCRdb to the immunoSEQ multiplex PCR reads, yields one record per CDR3 protein. The sample consists of almost 450,000 distinct CDR3 sequences, around 83% of them appearing once. From germline, CDR1 is LNHDA and CDR2 SQIVND (reference sequence). V shed 6 bases and J shed 7 bases, with 14 bases lying between them. This CDR3 has 13 residues.

This clonotype was sampled from a human donor with multiple sclerosis. The genes are TRBV19 and TRBJ2-3, with D possibly TRBD2 on 5 matching bases. The sample comprised CD8+ T cells from PBMCs. CDR3 coding DNA: TGTGCCAGTAGCAATCCCGAGGGTTATACGCAGTATTTT. Its translation: CASSNPEGYTQYF.